Below, 27 T cell receptor beta chains from the same sample are listed, as sequenced in a study of blood T cells in healthy people across ages (dated by TCRdb to the mid-2010s). Libraries were constructed by 5' RACE. The data were produced on an Illumina HiSeq 2500. A second roughly 6 to 12 cycle PCR used a sample-barcoded 5' primer and a J-beta primer mix. TCRdb applied fastp at Q25 and MiXCR to the public reads, then kept only in-frame beta chains. Records with the same CDR3 protein are collapsed into one entry carrying the most frequent genes and DNA. In all, the sample holds hundreds of thousands of distinct CDR3 sequences, and more than 50% of those were seen once. The ten largest clones add up to approximately 24% of the sample. The specimen was blood. The receptor set was obtained from a man aged 40-55 years in good health.

The V and J genes are TRBV4-2 and TRBJ1-2; 11 bases agree with TRBD1. CDR3 length equals 18 residues. CDR1 is LGHNA, CDR2 YNFKEQ, per germline. The J segment lost 5 bases and the V segment lost 0 bases, leaving 11 bases of the junction unmatched. In nucleotides, the CDR3 is TGTGCCAGCAGCCAAGAGCTGGGACAGGGGGGCCTATTTTATGGCTACACCTTC. Its translation is CASSQELGQGGLFYGYTF.

The J gene is TRBJ1-6, the V gene TRBV6-6; D gene uncertain. CDR1 is MNHNY, CDR2 SVGAGI, per germline (reference sequence). This CDR3 has 13 residues. V lost 7 bases and J 7 bases, leaving 11 bases between the germline ends. CDR3 sequence: CASTKPGNSPLHF. Here the CDR3 DNA reads TGTGCCAGCACTAAACCCGGAAATTCACCCCTCCACTTT.

The chain employs TRBV4-2 and TRBJ1-2, with 7 bases fitting TRBD1. This CDR3 has 13 amino acids. Per the germline V gene, CDR1 is LGHNA and CDR2 is YNFKEQ. V trimming: 1 base; J trimming: 7 bases; junction bases outside the gene matches: 3. This chain's CDR3 is CASSQAQGSGYTF. DNA for the CDR3: TGTGCCAGCAGCCAAGCACAGGGGAGTGGCTACACCTTC.

This clonotype was observed a few times. This chain joins TRBV29-1 and TRBJ1-1, with a tentative D call TRBD1 (5 bases). The CDR3 consists of 13 residues. The V end was cut by 4 bases, the J end by 0 bases, with 9 bases between. Per the germline V gene, CDR1 is SQVTM and CDR2 is ANQGSEA. For the CDR3, the DNA is TGCAGCGTTGCAGGGCTGATGAACACTGAAGCTTTCTTT. This encodes CSVAGLMNTEAFF.

The table lists this clonotype with a count of one. The genes are TRBV5-1 and TRBJ2-1; perhaps TRBD1 as D (5 bases). V gave up 0 bases and J gave up 4 bases, with 14 bases separating them. Germline CDR1 SGHRS, CDR2 YFSETQ. This CDR3 comprises 16 residues. CDR3 residues: CASSLASRARYNEQFF. CDR3 DNA: TGCGCCAGCAGCTTGGCCAGCAGGGCTAGATACAATGAGCAGTTCTTC.

This clonotype was seen a handful of times. The V call is TRBV5-1, the J call TRBJ2-1; D is perhaps TRBD2 (6 bases). The CDR3 contains 17 residues. Trimming stripped 1 base from V and 7 bases from J, with 21 bases between. Germline values: CDR1 SGHRS, CDR2 YFSETQ. The CDR3, as DNA: TGCGCCAGCAGCTTGTCGCTCGGAGGGATCCCAATTAATGAGCAGTTCTTC. It yields the protein CASSLSLGGIPINEQFF. The full variable domain, completed using reference TRBV5-1 and TRBJ2-1, is KAGVTQTPRYLIKTRGQQVTLSCSPISGHRSVSWYQQTPGQGLQFLFEYFSETQRNKGNFPGRFSGRQFSNSRSEMNVSTLELGDSALYLCASSLSLGGIPINEQFFGPGTRLTVL.

The J gene is TRBJ2-7, the V gene TRBV9; D ambiguous. Germline V gene data show CDR1 as SGDLS and CDR2 as YYNGEE. The CDR3 is 12 amino acids. V was pared by 0 bases and J by 3 bases, with 4 bases between. CDR3 DNA sequence: TGTGCCAGCAGCGTAGAATTCTACGAGCAGTACTTC. Protein product: CASSVEFYEQYF. The complete variable domain, with remaining parts taken from reference TRBV9 and TRBJ2-7, reads DSGVTQTPKHLITATGQRVTLRCSPRSGDLSVYWYQQSLDQGLQFLIQYYNGEERAKGNILERFSAQQFPDLHSELNLSSLELGDSALYFCASSVEFYEQYFGPGTRLTVT.

The gene calls are TRBV3-1 and TRBJ2-7; no clear D. Germline V lookup: CDR1 LGHDT, CDR2 YNNKEL (reference sequence). Deletions cut 1 base from V and 0 bases from J, with 7 bases between. This CDR3 spans 14 amino acids. CDR3 region: CASSQGYSSYEQYF. CDR3 in DNA: TGTGCCAGCAGCCAAGGCTACAGCTCCTACGAGCAGTACTTC.

This chain joins TRBV20-1 and TRBJ2-3; D not resolved. The CDR3 contains 13 residues. Trimming took off 6 bases at V and 4 bases at J, with 14 bases between the two ends. From germline, CDR1 is DFQATT and CDR2 SNEGSKA (reference sequence). The DNA of the CDR3 is TGCAGTGCCAGAACCCAATATCCAGATACGCAGTATTTT. This gives the protein CSARTQYPDTQYF.

This CDR3 reads CSARDPRGPNTEAFF. CDR3 DNA sequence: TGCAGTGCTAGAGACCCCAGGGGCCCTAACACTGAAGCTTTCTTT. This rearrangement joins TRBV20-1 to TRBJ1-1; tentative D call: TRBD1 (6 bases). CDR1 DFQATT and CDR2 SNEGSKA come from the germline V gene (reference sequence). V was pared by 0 bases and J by 2 bases, with 13 bases between. The CDR3 has 15 amino acids.

This chain uses TRBV2 with TRBJ2-1; D may be TRBD1 (7 bases). The CDR3 has 14 amino acids. From germline, CDR1 is SNHLY and CDR2 FYNNEI. The V gene lost 8 bases and the J gene lost 4 bases, with 15 bases spanning the gap. CDR3 in amino acids: CASGQGGPYNEQFF. The CDR3 DNA reads as TGTGCCAGCGGCCAGGGGGGACCGTACAATGAGCAGTTCTTC.

The chain employs TRBV5-1 and TRBJ1-2; 9 nucleotides align to TRBD1. The V segment lost 1 base and the J segment 4 bases; nucleotides outside the gene matches: 2. The CDR3 runs 14 residues. The germline V gene encodes CDR1 SGHRS and CDR2 YFSETQ. CDR3 region: CASSLTQGAYGYTF. CDR3 bases: TGCGCCAGCAGCTTGACACAGGGGGCCTATGGCTACACCTTC.

The V call is TRBV29-1, the J call TRBJ1-1, with 9 bases identical to TRBD1. This CDR3 comprises 14 residues. Germline lookup yields CDR1 SQVTM and CDR2 ANQGSEA. After removal of 6 bases from V and 6 bases from J, the junction contained 11 bases not matched to a gene. The CDR3: CSVGNRGLIAEAFF. The CDR3 DNA sequence: TGCAGCGTCGGAAACAGGGGGCTTATCGCTGAAGCTTTCTTT. Combining the CDR3 with reference TRBV29-1 and TRBJ1-1 gives the whole variable domain SAVISQKPSRDICQRGTSLTIQCQVDSQVTMMFWYRQQPGQSLTLIATANQGSEATYESGFVIDKFPISRPNLTFSTLTVSNMSPEDSSIYLCSVGNRGLIAEAFFGQGTRLTVV.

The genes are TRBV7-2 and TRBJ1-1, with D uncertain. With 7 bases removed from V and 5 bases from J, the gap between germline ends came to 17 bases. Germline V gives CDR1 SGHTA, CDR2 FQGNSA. The CDR3 is made up of 14 amino acids. CDR3 loop: CASTVGSGRTEAFF. As DNA, the CDR3 is TGTGCCAGCACCGTAGGGTCTGGTAGGACTGAAGCTTTCTTT.

This clonotype has more than one count but fewer than ten. The chain joins TRBV6-6 to TRBJ2-7; possibly TRBD2 for D (6 bases). Trimming left V 7 bases short and J 1 base short, with 17 bases between. Looked up from germline, CDR1 is MNHNY and CDR2 is SVGAGI (reference sequence). The CDR3 sequence is 15 residues long. DNA for the CDR3: TGTGCCAGCACAGAACGGGTGGGAGGATCCTACGAGCAGTACTTC. Protein product: CASTERVGGSYEQYF.

This clonotype was counted a few times. The V call is TRBV5-1, the J call TRBJ2-7; D possibly corresponds to TRBD1 (6 bases). CDR3 length: 16 amino acids. Germline CDR1 SGHRS, CDR2 YFSETQ. The V gene lost 3 bases and the J gene lost 3 bases, with 19 bases spanning the gap. CDR3 DNA: TGCGCCAGCAGCTGGGGGCTGGGTCCGGCCGTCTACGAGCAGTACTTC. It is translated as CASSWGLGPAVYEQYF. The whole variable domain, filled in from reference TRBV5-1 and TRBJ2-7, reads KAGVTQTPRYLIKTRGQQVTLSCSPISGHRSVSWYQQTPGQGLQFLFEYFSETQRNKGNFPGRFSGRQFSNSRSEMNVSTLELGDSALYLCASSWGLGPAVYEQYFGPGTRLTVT.

The V call is TRBV27, the J call TRBJ2-7; a weak D match, TRBD1 (6 bases). Deletions cut 4 bases from V and 1 base from J, with 11 bases between. The CDR3 length is 14 residues. Germline-derived CDR1 and CDR2 are MNHEY and SMNVEV (reference sequence). Here the CDR3 reads CASSSVRGSYEQYF. The CDR3, as DNA: TGTGCCAGCAGTTCGGTAAGGGGGTCCTACGAGCAGTACTTC.

This clonotype was counted a few times. The chain is built from TRBV20-1 and TRBJ2-7; weak D call: TRBD2 (5 bases). TRBJ2-5 explains the end of the DNA better; the J call may be wrong. The length of the CDR3 is 11 residues. The germline CDR1 and CDR2 sequences are DFQATT and SNEGSKA (reference sequence). DNA for the CDR3: TGCAGTGGCAGAGAGGGAGAGACCCAGTACTTC. It is translated as CSGREGETQYF.

The V and J genes are TRBV4-2 and TRBJ2-3; 8 bases map to TRBD2. The germline gives CDR1 LGHNA, CDR2 YNFKEQ. V trimming: 0 bases; J trimming: 4 bases; junction bases outside the gene matches: 9. CDR3 length: 17 residues. CDR3 residues: CASSQDLGAGAADTQYF. DNA for the CDR3: TGTGCCAGCAGCCAAGATTTAGGAGCGGGAGCGGCAGATACGCAGTATTTT.

The chain joins TRBV27 to TRBJ2-7; D is undetermined. The CDR3 extends over 13 amino acids. Trimming left V 4 bases short and J 2 bases short, with 9 bases between. Germline CDR1 and CDR2: MNHEY and SMNVEV (reference sequence). CDR3 in amino acids: CASSSPRTYEQYF. CDR3 sequence (DNA): TGTGCCAGCAGTTCCCCCCGAACCTACGAGCAGTACTTC.

The gene calls are TRBV29-1 and TRBJ2-5; 10 positions agree with TRBD1. The end of the DNA aligns better with TRBJ2-7, so the J call may be wrong. CDR1 and CDR2 (germline): SQVTM, ANQGSEA. The CDR3 has 14 residues. Here the CDR3 DNA reads TGCAGCGTTGAAGCCGGACAGGGGGGGTACGAGCAGTACTTC. Its protein is CSVEAGQGGYEQYF.

The rearrangement links TRBV29-1 to TRBJ2-3; 9 bases are a match to TRBD1. V trimming: 6 bases; J trimming: 6 bases; junction bases outside the gene matches: 16. Per the germline V gene, CDR1 is SQVTM and CDR2 is ANQGSEA. This CDR3 is built from 16 residues. CDR3 in amino acids: CSVAESGTGSTDTQYF. DNA for the CDR3: TGCAGCGTCGCCGAGTCCGGGACAGGGAGTACGGATACGCAGTATTTT.

The chain has TRBV5-1 and TRBJ2-1, with 7 positions matching TRBD1. The CDR3 totals 17 residues. The germline V gene encodes CDR1 SGHRS and CDR2 YFSETQ. V was clipped by 4 bases and J by 1 base; unmatched bases: 11. The CDR3 sequence: CASSPIVRDRSYNEQFF. CDR3 bases: TGCGCCAGCAGCCCCATAGTCCGGGACAGATCCTACAATGAGCAGTTCTTC.

This clonotype turned up a few times. The V call is TRBV20-1, the J call TRBJ1-5; TRBD1 aligns across 10 bases. CDR1 and CDR2 from the germline V gene are DFQATT and SNEGSKA (reference sequence). V lost 1 base and J lost 5; bases outside the gene matches: 2. The CDR3 loop spans 14 amino acids. For the CDR3, the DNA is TGCAGTGCTAGAGGACAGGGGGCTGATCAGCCCCAGCATTTT. Encoded protein: CSARGQGADQPQHF.

As for this clonotype: This may be a read error, as it is one base from a much larger clone. This rearrangement joins TRBV10-3 to TRBJ2-3; 7 bases match TRBD2. The CDR3 length is 14 residues. Germline CDR1 is ENHRY and CDR2 is SYGVKD. With V trimmed by 6 bases and J by 1 base, 4 bases remained unmatched. For the CDR3, the DNA is TGTGCCATCAGGGGGGACTACGGCACAGATACGCAGTATTTT. Amino acid sequence: CAIRGDYGTDTQYF.

The V and J genes are TRBV9 and TRBJ2-5, with D possibly being TRBD1 or TRBD2 (5 bases each). The CDR3 is 13 residues long. V shed 4 bases and J shed 6 bases, with 13 bases lying between them. Germline-derived CDR1 and CDR2 are SGDLS and YYNGEE. In DNA form, the CDR3 reads TGTGCCAGCAGCCCAGGGCGGGCGAAGACCCAGTACTTC. Encoded protein: CASSPGRAKTQYF.

This clonotype has more than one count but fewer than ten. This chain uses TRBV29-1 with TRBJ1-4; 7 bases line up with TRBD1. V gave up 5 bases and J gave up 8 bases; unmatched junction bases: 5. From germline, CDR1 is SQVTM and CDR2 ANQGSEA. The CDR3 spans 12 residues. CDR3 region: CSVRQGGEKLFF. Here the CDR3 DNA reads TGCAGCGTTCGACAGGGTGGAGAAAAACTGTTTTTT. The full variable domain, its missing parts supplied by reference TRBV29-1 and TRBJ1-4, is SAVISQKPSRDICQRGTSLTIQCQVDSQVTMMFWYRQQPGQSLTLIATANQGSEATYESGFVIDKFPISRPNLTFSTLTVSNMSPEDSSIYLCSVRQGGEKLFFGSGTQLSVL.